The 9 T cell receptor beta chains in this list originate from one sample, sequenced in a study of shared clonotypes between healthy human individuals. TCRdb's copy holds only in-frame clones and misses some; the assay was immunoSEQ multiplex PCR. The sample lists 1,400,000 or so clones; 97% to 99% were seen once. Sequencing was done on a sample of naive CD4+ T cells sorted from blood. As for subset: CD45RA+ positively selected. The receptor set was obtained from a man aged 25 to 45 in good health.

V usage is TRBV7-4 and J usage is TRBJ2-7; 7 positions agree with TRBD2. CDR3 length: 14 residues. J gave up 4 bases and V 2 bases, and 5 bases lay outside the gene matches. From germline, CDR1 is SGHVT and CDR2 SQSDAQ. CDR3 residues: CASSLSPGRYEQYF. In DNA form, the CDR3 reads TGTGCCAGCAGCTTAAGCCCCGGGAGGTACGAGCAGTACTTC.

The chain employs TRBV5-1 and TRBJ1-1; possible D gene TRBD1, 6 bases. This CDR3 is built from 16 residues. From germline, CDR1 is SGHRS and CDR2 YFSETQ. V lost 3 bases, J lost 0 bases, and 15 bases lay in between. CDR3 in amino acids: CASSWGAGAMNTEAFF. In DNA, the CDR3 is TGCGCCAGCAGCTGGGGGGCAGGGGCCATGAACACTGAAGCTTTCTTT.

The chain recombines TRBV7-2 with TRBJ2-7; D gene unclear. Germline values: CDR1 SGHTA, CDR2 FQGNSA. V was pared by 5 bases and J by 9 bases, with 14 bases between. The CDR3 runs to 12 residues. CDR3 protein: CASSPDRGGQYF. CDR3 DNA: TGTGCCAGCAGCCCGGACCGCGGTGGGCAGTACTTC.

The rearrangement joins TRBV27 to TRBJ2-3; tentatively, D is TRBD2 (5 bases). V was clipped by 7 bases and J by 2 bases, with 19 bases between them. This CDR3 comprises 16 residues. Germline-derived CDR1 and CDR2 are MNHEY and SMNVEV (reference sequence). The CDR3 sequence: CASTPSDFWLTDTQYF. DNA for the CDR3: TGTGCCAGCACCCCCTCGGACTTCTGGCTCACAGATACGCAGTATTTT.

This sequence joins TRBV29-1 and TRBJ1-1; 9 bases map to TRBD1. After removal of 6 bases from V and 4 bases from J, the junction contained 9 bases not matched to a gene. Germline CDR1 and CDR2: SQVTM and ANQGSEA. The CDR3 runs 14 residues. CDR3: CSVRDRAEGTEAFF. CDR3 coding DNA: TGCAGCGTGAGGGACAGGGCGGAGGGCACTGAAGCTTTCTTT. The full variable domain, with the rest looked up from reference TRBV29-1 and TRBJ1-1, is SAVISQKPSRDICQRGTSLTIQCQVDSQVTMMFWYRQQPGQSLTLIATANQGSEATYESGFVIDKFPISRPNLTFSTLTVSNMSPEDSSIYLCSVRDRAEGTEAFFGQGTRLTVV.

V usage is TRBV27 and J usage is TRBJ2-4; perhaps TRBD1 as D (5 bases). The germline CDR1 and CDR2 sequences are MNHEY and SMNVEV (reference sequence). The CDR3 is made up of 15 amino acids. The V gene lost 9 bases and the J gene lost 0 bases, with 15 bases spanning the gap. DNA for the CDR3: TGTGCCAGTACTGACAGCTATCCAGCCAAAAACATTCAGTACTTC. Amino acids: CASTDSYPAKNIQYF.

The chain links TRBV28 to TRBJ2-7; perhaps D is TRBD1 or TRBD2 (6 bases each). Trimming left V 6 bases short and J 2 bases short, with 17 bases between. Germline-derived CDR1 and CDR2 are MDHEN and SYDVKM. There are 15 residues in the CDR3. CDR3 in amino acids: CASSFWGATAYEQYF. CDR3 nucleotide sequence: TGTGCCAGCAGCTTCTGGGGGGCAACTGCCTACGAGCAGTACTTC.

The V and J genes are TRBV5-4 and TRBJ1-5; a possible D gene is TRBD1 (6 bases). This CDR3 has 12 amino acids. The germline gives CDR1 SGHNT, CDR2 YYREEE (reference sequence). V lost 9 bases to trimming and J lost 7 bases, with 14 bases between them. The CDR3 sequence is CATSQGTQPQHF. DNA for the CDR3: TGTGCCACTTCACAGGGAACGCAGCCCCAGCATTTT.

This chain joins TRBV5-4 and TRBJ2-3; 10 nucleotides agree with TRBD2. Germline lookup yields CDR1 SGHNT and CDR2 YYREEE (reference sequence). The CDR3 spans 16 residues. The V and J ends lost 2 bases and 2 bases, in that order; junction bases with no gene match: 5. The CDR3 DNA reads TGTGCCAGCAGCTTCAAGCGGGAGGGTGCCACAGATACGCAGTATTTT. Residues: CASSFKREGATDTQYF.